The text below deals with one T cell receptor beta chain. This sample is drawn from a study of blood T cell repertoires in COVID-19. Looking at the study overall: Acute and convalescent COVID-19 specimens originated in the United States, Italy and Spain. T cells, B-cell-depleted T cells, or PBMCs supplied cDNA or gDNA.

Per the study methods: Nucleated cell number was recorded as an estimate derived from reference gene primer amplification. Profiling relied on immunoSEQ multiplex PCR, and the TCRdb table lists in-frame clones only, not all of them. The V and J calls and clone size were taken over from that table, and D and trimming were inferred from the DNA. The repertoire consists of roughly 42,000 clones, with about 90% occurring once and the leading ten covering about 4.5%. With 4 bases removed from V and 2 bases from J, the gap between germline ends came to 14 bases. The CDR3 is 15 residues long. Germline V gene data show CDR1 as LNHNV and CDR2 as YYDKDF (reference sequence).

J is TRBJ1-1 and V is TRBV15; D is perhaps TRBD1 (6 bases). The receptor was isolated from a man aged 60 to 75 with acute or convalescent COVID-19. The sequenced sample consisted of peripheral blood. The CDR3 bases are TGTGCCACCAGCACTATTGACAGGAAAAACACTGAAGCTTTCTTT. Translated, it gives CATSTIDRKNTEAFF.